The present entry profiles one T cell receptor beta chain with its context. Its specificity is unknown. Assay: immunoSEQ multiplex PCR; the TCRdb copy retains only in-frame clones and omits some. The repertoire holds about 26,000 clones, with around 85% as singletons. This entry comes from a study of T cells in localized non-small cell lung cancer. Study-level points and caveats: Across samples, adjacent lung featured a median around 57 of the top 100 tumor clones. Uninvolved adjacent lung had more T cell clonality than any other tissue, topping tumor.

There are 12 residues in the CDR3. Germline CDR1 GTSNPN, CDR2 SVGIG (reference sequence). The V and J ends lost 4 bases and 4 bases respectively, with 9 bases between them. The sequenced sample was peripheral blood, obtained before any cancer treatment. The chain employs TRBV30 and TRBJ2-3; D not certain. The TCR originated in an older female donor with stage II squamous cell lung carcinoma. The CDR3 protein is CAWTYWADTQYF. CDR3 nucleotides: TGTGCCTGGACCTATTGGGCAGATACGCAGTATTTT. Full variable domain (rest looked up from reference TRBV30 and TRBJ2-3): SQTIHQWPATLVQPVGSPLSLECTVEGTSNPNLYWYRQAAGRGLQLLFYSVGIGQISSEVPQNLSASRPQDRQFILSSKKLLLSDSGFYLCAWTYWADTQYFGPGTRLTVL.